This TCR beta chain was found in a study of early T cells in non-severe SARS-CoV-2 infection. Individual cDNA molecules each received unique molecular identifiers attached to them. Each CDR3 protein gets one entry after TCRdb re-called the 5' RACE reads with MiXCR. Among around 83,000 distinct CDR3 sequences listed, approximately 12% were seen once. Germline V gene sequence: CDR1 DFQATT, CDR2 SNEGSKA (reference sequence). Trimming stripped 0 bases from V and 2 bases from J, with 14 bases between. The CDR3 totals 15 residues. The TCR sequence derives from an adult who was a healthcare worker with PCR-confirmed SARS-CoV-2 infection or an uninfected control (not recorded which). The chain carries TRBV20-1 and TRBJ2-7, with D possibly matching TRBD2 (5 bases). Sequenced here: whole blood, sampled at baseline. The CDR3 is CSARERATPAYEQYF. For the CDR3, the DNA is TGCAGTGCTAGAGAGCGGGCGACACCAGCCTACGAGCAGTACTTC.